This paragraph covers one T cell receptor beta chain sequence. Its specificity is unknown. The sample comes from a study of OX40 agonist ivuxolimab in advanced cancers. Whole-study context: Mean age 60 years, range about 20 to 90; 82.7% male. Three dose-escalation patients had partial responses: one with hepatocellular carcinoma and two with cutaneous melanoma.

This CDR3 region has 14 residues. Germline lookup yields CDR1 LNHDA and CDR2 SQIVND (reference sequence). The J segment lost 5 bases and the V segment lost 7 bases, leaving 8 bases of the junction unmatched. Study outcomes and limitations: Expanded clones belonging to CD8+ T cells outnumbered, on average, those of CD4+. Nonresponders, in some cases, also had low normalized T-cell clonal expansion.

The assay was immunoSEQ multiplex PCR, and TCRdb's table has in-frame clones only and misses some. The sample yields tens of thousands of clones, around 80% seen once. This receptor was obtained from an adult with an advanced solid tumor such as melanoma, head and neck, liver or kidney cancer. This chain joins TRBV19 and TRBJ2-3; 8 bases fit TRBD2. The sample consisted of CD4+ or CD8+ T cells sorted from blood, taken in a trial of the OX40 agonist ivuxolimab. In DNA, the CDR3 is TGTGCCAGTACTCGGGGGGGGCCTCAAGATACGCAGTATTTT. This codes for CASTRGGPQDTQYF.